The clone carrying this T cell receptor beta chain was seen just once. No antigen is known for it. Other nucleotide sequences from this sample produce the same CDR3. The CDR3 contains 13 residues. Germline lookup yields CDR1 SGHVS and CDR2 FQNEAQ. Trimming shortened V by 1 base and J by 3 bases, and 3 bases separated the two germline ends. This entry is derived from a study of shared clonotypes between healthy human individuals. At the level of the study: Ranging from 18 to 49 in age, donors were two women and three men. Study-wide results and limits: At large depth, rarefaction still showed sorted-subset sequencing to be incomplete.

Each subset's genomic DNA was split evenly across several immunoSEQ plates. Assay used: immunoSEQ multiplex PCR; TCRdb lists only in-frame clones, some missing. The data show roughly 2.1 million clones, more than 85% seen once. Naive CD8 isolation took CD45RO-negative cells positively selected for CCR7 and excluded terminally differentiated effector memory CD45RA+ cells. J is TRBJ2-2 and V is TRBV7-8; unclear D gene. This sequence originates from a man aged 18-30 years in good health. Some clones in this sample may be carry-over from other donors' samples. Sequencing input: naive CD8+ T cells from PBMCs. CDR3 DNA sequence: TGTGCCAGCAGCTTAGGAGACACCGGGGAGCTGTTTTTT. It encodes CASSLGDTGELFF.